The entry below gives a single TCR beta chain sequence along with its context. CDR3 length equals 16 residues. From germline, CDR1 is SGDLS and CDR2 YYNGEE. This sample is part of a study of regulatory T cells in long-lasting Graves disease. According to the study, TCR beta libraries were built with iRepertoire HTBI primers and CDR3-region Arm-PCR. TCRdb reprocessed the multiplex PCR reads with MiXCR, giving one entry per CDR3 protein. Among 350,000 to 550,000 distinct CDR3 sequences listed, about 14% were seen once. Time point defined: newly diagnosed GD, antithyroid drugs for less than 3 months. After RNA was extracted from PBMCs, the TCR library was made from it. These same records also appear under a second study, on T cells in Graves' hyperthyroidism and ophthalmopathy. In that study: Most thyroid clonotypes that were expanded above 0.001 also turned up in blood.

The TCR originated in a woman in her 50s with Graves disease. The chain links TRBV9 to TRBJ2-1, with TRBD1 matching 8 bases. The DNA end favors TRBJ2-5, so the J call may be wrong. This sample comprised peripheral blood mononuclear cells (PBMCs), obtained at new diagnosis, from a patient treated with antithyroid drugs. The CDR3 nucleotides read TGTGCCAGCAGCGCAGGGACAGGACTTAACCAAGAGACCCAGTACTTC. Its protein product is CASSAGTGLNQETQYF.